Below, one T cell receptor (beta chain) is given with its context. Its target antigen remains unknown. Base qualities are not recorded, but no much larger clone differs from it by a single base. The V and J ends are trimmed by 2 bases and 4 bases, leaving 18 bases between them. Measured from the cysteine to the phenylalanine, the CDR3 is 16 residues long. CDR3 DNA is the only sequence kept; it has 48 bases, read in frame from the first base. CDR1 and CDR2 (MDHEN, SYDVKM) derive from the germline V gene. This sample was included in a study of OX40 agonist ivuxolimab in advanced cancers. As for the study more broadly: The costimulatory receptor OX40 (CD134) was targeted by ivuxolimab, a fully human IgG2 agonistic monoclonal antibody. Partial responses occurred in three dose-escalation patients: two with cutaneous melanoma and one with hepatocellular carcinoma. Intravenous ivuxolimab was administered to patients every 2 weeks at six dose levels: 0.01, 0.1, 0.3, 1.5, 3 and 10 mg/kg. In the dose-escalation cohort, 82.7% of patients were male, and the mean age was approximately 60 years, with a range of about 23 to 90. The paper reports the monotherapy dose-escalation portion (N of about 56 patients) of the phase I ivuxolimab trial. Of the roughly 51 patients in dose escalation, some 19 had hepatocellular carcinoma, some 15 had melanoma, 9 had renal cell carcinoma and 9 had head and neck cancer. Peripheral TCRbeta sequencing was intended to test whether TCR sequence diversity was altered and clonal T-cell expansion was caused by ivuxolimab. Prior anti-PD-1, anti-PD-L1 or anti-CTLA-4 therapy was permitted, and checkpoint inhibitors had been received by roughly 40% of dose-escalation patients. Results the study describes overall, beyond this receptor: The antigen specificity of the clonally expanded peripheral T cells was not determined. After ivuxolimab, expanded clones were on average more numerous among CD8+ T cells than among CD4+ T cells. At doses from 0.1 to 3.0 mg/kg, clonal expansion was seen in both CD4+ and CD8+ blood T cells between baseline and week 6. Low levels of normalized T-cell clonal expansion were also seen in some patients who did not respond. Partial responders in the 0.1-3.0 mg/kg groups had among the lowest normalized peripheral clonal expansion, especially among CD8+ T cells.

For sequencing of the TCRbeta CDR3 region, genomic DNA was extracted from the sorted cells. TCRbeta CDR3 regions were sequenced using the immunoSEQ Assay. TCRdb took this table from immuneACCESS and kept in-frame rearrangements with V and J called. Such tables lack part of the clones; where checked against another copy, unresolved V genes explain under half of the gap, and the rest is unexplained. The sample table contains more than 55,000 clones; only one count was recorded for 70% to 90% of them. The ten largest clones add up to more than 0.9% of the sample. The trial excluded patients who had a history of autoimmune disease or who were on systemic immunosuppression. Peripheral blood for TCR sequencing was drawn from every dose cohort at baseline, at cycle 4 day 1 and at cycle 7 day 1. Samples were obtained from an open-label, multicenter, first-in-human phase I dose-escalation trial of ivuxolimab. Adults with locally advanced or metastatic melanoma, renal cell carcinoma, hepatocellular carcinoma or head and neck squamous cell carcinoma were enrolled in the trial. CD4+ and CD8+ T cells were sorted separately from peripheral blood before TCR sequencing.

Source: CD4+ or CD8+ T cells sorted from blood, taken in a trial of the OX40 agonist ivuxolimab. This clonotype was sampled from an adult with an advanced solid tumor such as melanoma, head and neck, liver or kidney cancer. This sequence uses TRBV28 and TRBJ2-7, with a tentative D gene TRBD2 over 5 matching bases. The CDR3 reads CASSLAGVSFTYEQYF. The DNA sequence reads TGTGCCAGCAGTTTAGCGGGTGTGAGCTTTACGTACGAGCAGTACTTC.